The 10 T cell receptor beta chains below were found in one sample sequenced in a study of shared clonotypes between healthy human individuals. CD45RO negativity and positive selection for CCR7 defined naive CD8 cells, a population that excluded terminally differentiated effector memory CD45RA+ cells. Here immunoSEQ multiplex PCR was the method, and the copy in TCRdb shows in-frame clones only, minus some. Of around 1,900,000 clones in the sample, about 94% were seen once. The sample was naive CD8+ T cells from PBMCs. These receptors were obtained from a man aged 18-30 years in good health. Some clones in this sample may be carry-over from other donors' samples.

V gene TRBV19 combines with J gene TRBJ2-1; no firm D call. The CDR3 is 14 amino acids. The V end lost 7 bases, the J end lost 0 bases, and 10 bases lay between the germline ends. The germline V gene encodes CDR1 LNHDA and CDR2 SQIVND (reference sequence). This chain's CDR3 is CASTHPNSYNEQFF. CDR3 coding DNA: TGTGCCAGTACCCATCCAAACTCCTACAATGAGCAGTTCTTC.

The chain is built from TRBV5-8 and TRBJ2-2; D unclear. V gave up 4 bases and J gave up 5 bases, with 6 bases separating them. The CDR3 consists of 12 residues. The germline CDR1 and CDR2 sequences are SGHTS and YDEGEE. The CDR3 DNA follows: TGTGCCAGCAGCAGGGTTACCGGGGAGCTGTTTTTT. Translation gives CASSRVTGELFF.

The V gene is TRBV29-1, the J gene TRBJ1-2; 7 nucleotides match TRBD1. CDR1 is SQVTM and CDR2 is ANQGSEA in the germline V gene. The junction had 6 bases not matched to a gene; V was cut back by 6 bases and J by 2 bases. This CDR3 comprises 13 residues. Written as DNA, the CDR3 is TGCAGCGTCTCCGGGACAGAGAACTATGGCTACACCTTC. It encodes CSVSGTENYGYTF.

The sample holds one count of this clone. This chain links TRBV27 with TRBJ1-3, with D perhaps matching TRBD1 (5 bases). With 2 bases removed from V and 0 bases from J, the gap between germline ends came to 11 bases. This CDR3 region has 16 residues. CDR1 and CDR2 from the germline V gene are MNHEY and SMNVEV (reference sequence). The CDR3 DNA follows: TGTGCCAGCAGTTTAAACAGGTTCTCCTCTGGAAACACCATATATTTT. It translates to CASSLNRFSSGNTIYF.

The V and J genes are TRBV2 and TRBJ1-2; no definite D call. The V and J ends lost 3 bases and 0 bases respectively, with 14 bases between them. Germline V gene data show CDR1 as SNHLY and CDR2 as FYNNEI. The length of the CDR3 is 16 residues. The CDR3 region is CASSDLLRGANYGYTF. The CDR3 DNA reads TGTGCCAGCAGTGATCTGCTGCGGGGTGCTAACTATGGCTACACCTTC.

The chain has TRBV7-9 and TRBJ2-3; 8 bases map to TRBD2. CDR1 and CDR2 from the germline V gene are SEHNR and FQNEAQ (reference sequence). V lost 1 base to trimming and J lost 5 bases; unmatched junction nucleotides: 2. The CDR3 extends over 14 amino acids. CDR3 bases: TGTGCCAGCAGCTTAGGACTAGCGAGAGATACGCAGTATTTT. Translation: CASSLGLARDTQYF.

This clone was counted once. The chain carries TRBV7-3 and TRBJ2-5, with D maybe TRBD1 (6 bases). CDR3 length: 14 residues. From germline, CDR1 is SGHTA and CDR2 FQGTGA. V was cut by 5 bases and J by 5 bases, with 15 bases left in between. This CDR3 reads CASSPGLGGETQYF. The CDR3 DNA follows: TGTGCCAGCAGCCCTGGCCTAGGGGGTGAGACCCAGTACTTC.

V gene TRBV6-5 combines with J gene TRBJ2-2; D not resolved. This CDR3 is built from 14 residues. Trimming cost V 4 bases and J 1 base, with 7 bases left between them. Germline CDR1 MNHEY, CDR2 SVGAGI. CDR3 nucleotides: TGTGCCAGCAGTTGGATAGGGAACACCGGGGAGCTGTTTTTT. Translation gives CASSWIGNTGELFF.

Comment on this clone: This may arise from a read error, as a much more abundant clone is one base away. This chain joins TRBV6-1 and TRBJ2-5; perhaps TRBD1 as D (6 bases). The J call could be wrong; TRBJ2-7 is a better fit for the DNA end. This CDR3 has 12 amino acids. Germline values: CDR1 MNHNS, CDR2 SASEGT. The CDR3 spells CASRNRAYEQYF. The CDR3 bases are TGTGCCAGCAGAAACAGGGCCTACGAGCAGTACTTC.

With regard to this clone: Other DNA sequences within the sample encode an identical CDR3. This chain uses TRBV7-9 with TRBJ2-5, with TRBD1 matching 12 bases. The germline V gene has CDR1 SEHNR and CDR2 FQNEAQ (reference sequence). CDR3 length: 15 residues. The V and J ends lost 4 bases and 5 bases, in that order; junction bases with no gene match: 5. CDR3 bases: TGTGCCAGCAGCTCCCGGGACAGGGGGCGCGAGACCCAGTACTTC. Its translation is CASSSRDRGRETQYF.